Detailed here is one T cell receptor (beta chain). Its antigen is unidentified. PCR was performed using 60 Vbeta and 13 Jbeta primers. TCRdb's copy holds only in-frame clones and misses some; the assay was immunoSEQ multiplex PCR. Among 150,000 or so clones listed, roughly 10% were seen once. The data are from a study of cytomegalovirus exposure and HLA in healthy donors. Background on the study: Some 87 million unique TCRs from HLA-typed donors were held in an early release of data. Study findings and constraints: Presence/absence results assume similar sequencing depth per donor, which may not hold. The records held CMV serostatus as the only immune exposure information. By a later analysis, the bulk of CMV-associated TCR beta chains appeared HLA-restricted.

Per germline, CDR1 LNHNV and CDR2 YYDKDF (reference sequence). This CDR3 is built from 14 residues. Trimming left V 1 base short and J 6 bases short, with 10 bases between. The sequence derives from a man aged 45-65 years in good health and CMV-seronegative. Material for sequencing was PBMCs. This rearrangement joins TRBV15 to TRBJ2-1; no clear D. The chain's CDR3 is CATSRVEAFNEQFF. The CDR3 DNA reads TGTGCCACCAGCAGAGTTGAGGCCTTCAATGAGCAGTTCTTC.